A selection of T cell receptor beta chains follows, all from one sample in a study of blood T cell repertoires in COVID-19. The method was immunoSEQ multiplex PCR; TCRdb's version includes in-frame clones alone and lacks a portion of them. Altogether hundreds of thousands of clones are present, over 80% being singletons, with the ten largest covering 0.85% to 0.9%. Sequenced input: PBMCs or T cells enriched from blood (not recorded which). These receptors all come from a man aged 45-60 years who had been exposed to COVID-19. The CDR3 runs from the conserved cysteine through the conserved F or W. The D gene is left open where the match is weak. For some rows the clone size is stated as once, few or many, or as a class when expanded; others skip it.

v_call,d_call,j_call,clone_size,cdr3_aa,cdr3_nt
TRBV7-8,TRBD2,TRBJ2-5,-,CASSMLSREGLGPETQYF,TGTGCCAGCAGTATGCTTTCGCGGGAGGGCTTGGGGCCAGAGACCCAGTACTTC
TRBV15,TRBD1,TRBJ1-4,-,CATSSGQGNEKLFF,TGTGCCACCAGCAGCGGACAGGGTAATGAAAAACTGTTTTTT
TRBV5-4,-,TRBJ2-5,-,CASSLRGETQYF,TGTGCCAGCAGTCTGCGGGGAGAGACCCAGTACTTC
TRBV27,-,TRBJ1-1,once,CASSPRGRAFFTEAFF,TGTGCCAGCAGTCCACGAGGCAGGGCTTTTTTCACTGAAGCTTTCTTT
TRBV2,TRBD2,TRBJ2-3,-,CASSGGLAYSTDTQYF,TGTGCCAGCAGTGGGGGACTAGCGTATAGCACAGATACGCAGTATTTT
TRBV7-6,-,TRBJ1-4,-,CASSFRSNEKLFF,TGTGCCAGCAGCTTTCGGAGTAATGAAAAACTGTTTTTT
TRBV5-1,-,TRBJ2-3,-,CASSLNQDTQYF,TGCGCCAGCAGCTTGAATCAAGATACGCAGTATTTT
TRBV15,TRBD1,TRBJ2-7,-,CATSKPGQGSYEQYF,TGTGCCACCAGCAAACCGGGACAGGGGTCCTACGAGCAGTACTTC
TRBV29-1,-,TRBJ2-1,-,CSVGSASSYNEQFF,TGCAGCGTTGGGTCCGCGAGCTCCTACAATGAGCAGTTCTTC
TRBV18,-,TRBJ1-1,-,CASSPRTAGTEAFF,TGTGCCAGCTCGCCTAGAACAGCGGGCACTGAAGCTTTCTTT
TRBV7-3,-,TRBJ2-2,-,CASSLIPGTGELFF,TGTGCCAGCAGCTTAATCCCCGGGACTGGGGAGCTGTTTTTT
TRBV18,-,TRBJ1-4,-,CASSPPVLRDEKLFF,TGTGCCAGCTCACCACCGGTTCTGAGGGATGAAAAACTGTTTTTT
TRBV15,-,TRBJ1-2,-,CATSRDIVSDYGYTF,TGTGCCACCAGCAGAGATATTGTCAGCGACTATGGCTACACCTTC
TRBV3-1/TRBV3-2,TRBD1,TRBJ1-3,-,CASSIGTGLYSGNTIYF,TGTGCCAGCAGCATAGGGACAGGGCTATACTCTGGAAACACCATATATTTT
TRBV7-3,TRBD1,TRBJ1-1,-,CASSLTPGQIMNTEAFF,TGTGCCAGCAGCTTAACCCCGGGACAGATTATGAACACTGAAGCTTTCTTT
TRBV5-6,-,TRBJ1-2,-,CASSLGRADYGYTF,TGTGCCAGCAGCTTGGGCAGGGCGGACTATGGCTACACCTTC
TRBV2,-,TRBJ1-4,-,CASNRQPNEKLFF,TGTGCCAGCAACCGACAGCCGAATGAAAAACTGTTTTTT
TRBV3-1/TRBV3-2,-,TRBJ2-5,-,CASSQTFRETQYF,TGTGCCAGCAGCCAAACCTTCCGGGAGACCCAGTACTTC
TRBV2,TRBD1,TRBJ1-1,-,CASRQGAGTEAFF,TGTGCCAGCAGACAGGGGGCAGGGACTGAAGCTTTCTTT
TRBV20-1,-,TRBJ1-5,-,CSASGGPGQPQHF,TGCAGTGCTAGTGGGGGTCCGGGACAGCCCCAGCATTTT
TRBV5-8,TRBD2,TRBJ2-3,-,CASSLGLAGGTDTQYF,TGTGCCAGCAGCTTGGGACTAGCGGGGGGCACAGATACGCAGTATTTT
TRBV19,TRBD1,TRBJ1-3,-,CASSIYRGSGNTIYF,TGTGCCAGTAGTATATACAGGGGCTCTGGAAACACCATATATTTT
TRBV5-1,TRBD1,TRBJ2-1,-,CASSFFSGQGYNEQFF,TGCGCCAGCAGCTTTTTCTCAGGACAGGGCTACAATGAGCAGTTCTTC
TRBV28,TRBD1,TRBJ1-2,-,CASSSPGRGHYGYTF,TGTGCCAGCAGTTCCCCCGGTAGGGGGCACTATGGCTACACCTTC
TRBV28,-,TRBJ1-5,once,CASRTHRQNNQPQHF,TGTGCCAGCAGGACGCATAGACAGAACAATCAGCCCCAGCATTTT
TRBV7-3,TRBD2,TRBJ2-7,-,CASSLSGGGSYEQYF,TGTGCCAGCAGCTTATCCGGCGGGGGGTCCTACGAGCAGTACTTC
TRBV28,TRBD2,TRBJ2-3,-,CASRSLAGTADTQYF,TGTGCCAGCAGATCACTAGCGGGAACCGCAGATACGCAGTATTTT
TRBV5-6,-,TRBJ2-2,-,CASSPYNRGGTGELFF,TGTGCCAGCAGCCCATATAATCGGGGAGGCACCGGGGAGCTGTTTTTT
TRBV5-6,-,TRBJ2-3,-,CASSWRAGTTDTQYF,TGTGCCAGCAGCTGGCGGGCGGGAACCACAGATACGCAGTATTTT
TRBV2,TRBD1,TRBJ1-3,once,CASRPTGGTGNTIYF,TGTGCCAGCAGGCCTACAGGGGGCACTGGAAACACCATATATTTT
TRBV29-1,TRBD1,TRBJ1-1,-,CSLRGRVTSDTEAFF,TGCAGCTTGAGGGGGCGAGTAACTTCTGACACTGAAGCTTTCTTT
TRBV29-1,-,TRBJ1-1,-,CSAEDIRTEAFF,TGCAGCGCCGAGGACATCCGCACTGAAGCTTTCTTT
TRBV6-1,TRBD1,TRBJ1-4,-,CASSEVLVFRGQGGEKLFF,TGTGCCAGCAGTGAAGTTCTTGTTTTTCGGGGACAGGGCGGAGAAAAACTGTTTTTT
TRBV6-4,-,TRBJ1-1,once,CASSAQANTEAFF,TGTGCCAGCAGTGCCCAGGCGAACACTGAAGCTTTCTTT
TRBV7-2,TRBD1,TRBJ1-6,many,CASSSGTGKGGSPLHF,TGTGCCAGCAGCTCCGGGACAGGGAAAGGAGGTTCACCCCTCCACTTT
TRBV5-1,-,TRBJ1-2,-,CASSFDSRGNYGYTF,TGCGCCAGCAGCTTTGACAGTAGGGGAAACTATGGCTACACCTTC
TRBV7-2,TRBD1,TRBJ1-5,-,CASSTWTGGHQPQHF,TGTGCCAGCAGCACGTGGACAGGGGGTCATCAGCCCCAGCATTTT
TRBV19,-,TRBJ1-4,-,CASVQREKLFF,TGTGCCAGTGTACAGAGAGAAAAACTGTTTTTT
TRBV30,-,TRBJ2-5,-,CAWSWSGPETQYF,TGTGCCTGGAGTTGGTCTGGCCCGGAGACCCAGTACTTC
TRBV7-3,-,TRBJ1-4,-,CASSSHFDEKLFF,TGTGCCAGCAGCTCTCACTTCGATGAAAAACTGTTTTTT